Below are 22 T cell receptor beta chains sequenced from a single sample in a study of vaccination effects on CD4 cells after COVID-19. Their cognate antigens are unknown. Data came from immunoSEQ multiplex PCR; TCRdb stores just in-frame clones and leaves some out. Seen here are tens of thousands of clones, about 70% observed once, and the top ten hold 10% to 15%. The culture ran for approximately 10 days before CD4+ T cells were isolated. The source material was CD4+ T cells from PBMCs cultured without peptide, sampled before COVID-19 vaccination. The origin of the receptors is a human donor who had a prior SARS-CoV-2 infection.

The chain is built from TRBV4-3 and TRBJ1-4; no definite D call. CDR1 is LGHNA and CDR2 is YSLEER in the germline V gene. The CDR3 runs 16 residues. Trimming shortened V by 0 bases and J by 4 bases, and 12 bases separated the two germline ends. The CDR3 nucleotides read TGCGCCAGCAGCCAAGATCGAGTCGGGTATAATGAAAAACTGTTTTTT. It specifies CASSQDRVGYNEKLFF.

The rearrangement uses TRBV9 and TRBJ2-7; TRBD1 is a possible D gene (6 bases). In germline, CDR1 is SGDLS, CDR2 YYNGEE. The CDR3 totals 14 residues. Trimming pared 0 bases from V and 3 bases from J, leaving 10 bases between. This CDR3 reads CASSVGQDLYEQYF. The CDR3 DNA sequence: TGTGCCAGCAGCGTAGGACAGGACCTCTACGAGCAGTACTTC.

The chain has TRBV7-9 and TRBJ2-7, with D perhaps TRBD1 (5 bases). Germline CDR1 reads SEHNR; CDR2 reads FQNEAQ (reference sequence). The V and J ends lost 5 bases and 8 bases respectively, with 22 bases between them. This CDR3 contains 15 residues. The CDR3 loop reads CASSPDYVQAAKQYF. For the CDR3, the DNA is TGTGCCAGCAGCCCCGATTATGTACAGGCAGCCAAGCAGTACTTC.

V and J are TRBV30 and TRBJ1-3; TRBD1 is a possible D gene (6 bases). Between the trimmed V and J ends, which lost 2 bases and 3 bases, there was a span of 23 bases. Germline V lookup: CDR1 GTSNPN, CDR2 SVGIG (reference sequence). The CDR3 sequence is 18 residues long. This CDR3 is CAWSSWGAGGRSGNTIYF. In nucleotides, the CDR3 is TGTGCCTGGAGTTCGTGGGGGGCTGGGGGCAGGAGTGGAAACACCATATATTTT.

V is TRBV5-4 and J is TRBJ2-5, with 11 nucleotides matching TRBD2. The CDR3 has 16 amino acids. Germline V gene data show CDR1 as SGHNT and CDR2 as YYREEE (reference sequence). With 3 bases clipped from V and 3 bases from J, the junction kept 7 bases outside the gene matches. The CDR3 loop is CASSWGLAGGEETQYF. The CDR3 DNA is TGTGCCAGCAGCTGGGGTTTAGCGGGAGGGGAAGAGACCCAGTACTTC.

J is TRBJ2-5 and V is TRBV7-9; the D gene is possibly TRBD2 (6 bases). The CDR3 consists of 13 residues. Germline assignment: CDR1 SEHNR and CDR2 FQNEAQ (reference sequence). V was shortened by 7 bases and J by 4 bases, with 13 bases between the two germline ends. CDR3 bases: TGTGCCAGCATCGCGGTGGGGGGAGAGACCCAGTACTTC. Translating gives CASIAVGGETQYF.

This clone was picked up one time. The J gene is TRBJ2-7, the V gene TRBV5-4; 9 bases map to TRBD2. This CDR3 comprises 16 residues. The trim removed 0 bases at V and 0 bases at J, leaving 4 bases unmatched. The V gene's germline CDR1 is SGHNT and CDR2 YYREEE (reference sequence). The CDR3 nucleotides are TGTGCCAGCAGCTTGGCGGCGGGAGGGAGCTCCTACGAGCAGTACTTC. Translation: CASSLAAGGSSYEQYF. Full variable domain (missing parts from reference TRBV5-4 and TRBJ2-7): ETGVTQSPTHLIKTRGQQVTLRCSSQSGHNTVSWYQQALGQGPQFIFQYYREEENGRGNFPPRFSGLQFPNYSSELNVNALELDDSALYLCASSLAAGGSSYEQYFGPGTRLTVT.

The rearrangement links TRBV10-2 to TRBJ2-5, with 7 bases matching TRBD2. Trimming cost V 7 bases and J 1 base; bases outside gene matches: 9. The germline CDR1 and CDR2 sequences are WSHSY and SAAADI. The CDR3 is 15 amino acids. For the CDR3, the DNA is TGCGCCAGCAAGGGGACGGGAGGTCGCCAAGAGACCCAGTACTTC. The encoded protein is CASKGTGGRQETQYF.

J is TRBJ1-4 and V is TRBV5-4; D is perhaps TRBD1 (6 bases). The CDR3 length is 16 residues. Germline V gene data show CDR1 as SGHNT and CDR2 as YYREEE (reference sequence). With 0 bases removed from V and 3 bases from J, the gap between germline ends came to 12 bases. The CDR3: CASSLGGGMANEKLFF. In DNA, the CDR3 is TGTGCCAGCAGCTTGGGGGGGGGCATGGCTAATGAAAAACTGTTTTTT. The whole variable domain, remainder taken from reference TRBV5-4 and TRBJ1-4, is ETGVTQSPTHLIKTRGQQVTLRCSSQSGHNTVSWYQQALGQGPQFIFQYYREEENGRGNFPPRFSGLQFPNYSSELNVNALELDDSALYLCASSLGGGMANEKLFFGSGTQLSVL.

The J gene is TRBJ1-2, the V gene TRBV2; a possible D gene is TRBD1 (6 bases). Germline V gene sequence: CDR1 SNHLY, CDR2 FYNNEI. With 3 bases removed from V and 4 bases from J, the gap between germline ends came to 15 bases. This CDR3 is built from 15 residues. CDR3: CASSDPTGTPYGYTF. CDR3 bases: TGTGCCAGCAGTGACCCGACCGGGACACCCTATGGCTACACCTTC.

This chain links TRBV18 with TRBJ2-1, with TRBD2 matching over 13 bases. This CDR3 contains 13 residues. The germline V gene has CDR1 KGHSH and CDR2 LQKENI. The ends lost 4 bases at V and 15 bases at J; junction bases unmatched: 6. In nucleotides, the CDR3 is TGTGCCAGCTCACAAGGGACTAGCGGGGTTCTGTTCTTC. Its translation is CASSQGTSGVLFF.

V is TRBV7-2 and J is TRBJ2-7; D assignment may be TRBD1 or TRBD2 (7 bases each). The V end lost 6 bases, the J end lost 9 bases, and 21 bases lay between the germline ends. The CDR3 spans 14 residues. Germline V CDR1 and CDR2: SGHTA, FQGNSA. This CDR3 reads CASSPRGGTIVQYF. CDR3 sequence (DNA): TGTGCCAGCAGTCCCAGGGGGGGGACTATCGTGCAGTACTTC.

The CDR3 is CASSLRLAGITDTQYF. DNA of the CDR3: TGTGCCAGCAGTCTCCGCCTAGCGGGGATCACAGATACGCAGTATTTT. The chain employs TRBV6-6 and TRBJ2-3; 9 bases are shared with TRBD2. CDR3 length equals 16 residues. Per the germline V gene, CDR1 is MNHNY and CDR2 is SVGAGI (reference sequence). V gave up 5 bases and J gave up 2 bases; unmatched junction bases: 8.

J is TRBJ2-7 and V is TRBV7-2, with 10 positions matching TRBD1. The CDR3 is made up of 15 amino acids. Germline lookup yields CDR1 SGHTA and CDR2 FQGNSA. Germline trimming cut 6 bases from V and 3 bases from J; bases unmatched to any gene: 8. For the CDR3, the DNA is TGTGCCAGCAGGCTTAGTGGGACAGGGGTCTACGAGCAGTACTTC. Protein sequence: CASRLSGTGVYEQYF. The full variable domain, with the rest looked up from reference TRBV7-2 and TRBJ2-7, is GAGVSQSPSNKVTEKGKDVELRCDPISGHTALYWYRQSLGQGLEFLIYFQGNSAPDKSGLPSDRFSAERTGGSVSTLTIQRTQQEDSAVYLCASRLSGTGVYEQYFGPGTRLTVT.

The chain is built from TRBV5-1 and TRBJ2-6; D uncertain. The CDR3 covers 16 residues. The germline gives CDR1 SGHRS, CDR2 YFSETQ. The V end was cut by 4 bases, the J end by 0 bases, with 11 bases between. The CDR3 DNA reads TGCGCCAGCAGCCGTACGTGGGACTCTGGGGCCAACGTCCTGACTTTC. Amino acid sequence: CASSRTWDSGANVLTF.

This sequence joins TRBV7-8 and TRBJ2-7; D is uncertain. V lost 5 bases and J 2 bases, leaving 7 bases between the germline ends. This CDR3 is 12 amino acids long. Germline loops: CDR1 SGHVS, CDR2 FQNEAQ. The CDR3 region is CASSRGTYEQYF. The CDR3 DNA reads as TGTGCCAGCAGCCGAGGTACCTACGAGCAGTACTTC.

This chain joins TRBV11-1 and TRBJ1-2, with D perhaps matching TRBD1 (6 bases). This CDR3 has 12 residues. Germline CDR1 is SGHAT and CDR2 is FQDESV (reference sequence). V lost 3 bases to trimming and J lost 8 bases, with 10 bases between them. The CDR3 region is CASSLDSGGYTF. The CDR3 DNA sequence: TGTGCCAGCAGCTTGGACAGTGGGGGCTACACCTTC.

The V and J genes are TRBV14 and TRBJ2-1; the match to TRBD2 covers 15 bases. The V segment lost 2 bases and the J segment 10 bases; nucleotides outside the gene matches: 6. The CDR3 has 16 residues. Per the germline V gene, CDR1 is SGHDN and CDR2 is FVKESK. DNA of the CDR3: TGTGCCAGCAGCCAACGGACTAGCGGGAGGGCCAGGGAGCAGTTCTTC. It codes for CASSQRTSGRAREQFF.

V and J are TRBV2 and TRBJ1-1; a possible D gene is TRBD1 (6 bases). V gave up 4 bases and J gave up 5 bases, with 14 bases separating them. This CDR3 spans 14 amino acids. From germline, CDR1 is SNHLY and CDR2 FYNNEI. As DNA, the CDR3 is TGTGCCAGCAGTGGACAAGGAGGGGGGACTGAAGCTTTCTTT. Encoded protein: CASSGQGGGTEAFF.

This clone was counted a few times. The chain links TRBV10-3 to TRBJ2-7; the D gene is possibly TRBD1 (6 bases). Germline V gene sequence: CDR1 ENHRY, CDR2 SYGVKD. There are 14 residues in the CDR3. Trimming pared 3 bases from V and 4 bases from J, leaving 13 bases between. The CDR3 DNA is TGTGCCATCAGTGATGGGGGCAACCATTACGAGCAGTACTTC. Encoded protein: CAISDGGNHYEQYF.

This chain joins TRBV19 and TRBJ1-5, with TRBD1 as a possible D gene (6 bases). Deletions cut 5 bases from V and 6 bases from J, with 11 bases between. This CDR3 has 13 residues. Germline lookup yields CDR1 LNHDA and CDR2 SQIVND (reference sequence). Here the CDR3 reads CASSPGEGQPQHF. The CDR3 DNA is TGTGCCAGTAGTCCAGGGGAAGGTCAGCCCCAGCATTTT.

The chain links TRBV5-5 to TRBJ1-4; 8 bases line up with TRBD1. The V and J ends lost 4 bases and 6 bases, in that order; junction bases with no gene match: 8. Germline assignment: CDR1 SGHKS and CDR2 YYEKEE (reference sequence). The CDR3 sequence is 15 residues long. The CDR3 reads CASSPPAGGYEKLFF. The DNA for the CDR3 is TGTGCCAGCAGCCCCCCGGCAGGGGGCTATGAAAAACTGTTTTTT.